The T cell receptor beta chain under discussion was sequenced for a study of blood T cell repertoires in COVID-19 (dated by TCRdb to the early 2020s). At the level of the whole study: The collaborator samples originated in the United States, Italy and Spain and spanned the acute and convalescent phases of COVID-19. The material from the prospective study consisted of cDNA or gDNA derived from T cells, B-cell-depleted T cells, or PBMCs. Deeply sampled blood TCRbeta repertoires from subjects exposed to, actively infected with, or recovered from COVID-19 were included in the dataset. A freely available public database, intended as a resource for researchers studying the immune response to SARS-CoV-2, is where the repertoires were released. The samples were drawn from two sources: the first 160 participants of the ongoing ImmuneRACE study, and about 1,300 subjects contributed by 6 global collaborators. Sample metadata almost always included a de-identified subject ID, COVID-19 status, age in years and sex. Where available, HLA class I and class II types were taken from metadata supplied by the sample provider and were not determined by assay-based typing.

The collaborating institutions used their own protocols to collect whole blood in K2EDTA tubes. Collaborator samples were shipped for TCRbeta analysis as frozen whole blood, isolated PBMCs, or DNA extracted from either sample type. The CDR3 holds 15 amino acids from the cysteine to the phenylalanine. Kept here is only the CDR3 DNA, which spans 45 bases and is read in frame from base 1. From V the trimming removes 0 bases and from J it removes 4 bases, while the gene matches leave 3 bases of the junction unaccounted for. CDR1 and CDR2 are read off the germline V gene (reference sequence) as SGHNT and YYREEE. With regard to this clone: What this receptor recognizes is not known. Qualities for individual bases were not recorded, and no much larger clone is one base off.

Study-level results and caveats: How much clinical and demographic metadata was included differed by source and by participant, and the metadata was provided uncurated.

The immunoSEQ Assay, a bias-controlled multiplex PCR, was used to amplify TCRbeta CDR3 regions from genomic DNA. As for the original processing: The number of nucleated cells in each sample was estimated from the amplification of reference gene primers within the assay. Sequence reads were collapsed and filtered to measure the absolute abundance of every unique TCRbeta CDR3 rearrangement. Productive Simpson clonality was computed per sample as the square root of Simpson's diversity index over productive rearrangements. TCRdb's version of the immuneACCESS table is confined to in-frame rearrangements and falls short of the full clone set. An unresolved V gene accounts for under half of the shortfall where checked; the remainder is of unknown origin. V, J and clone size are taken as reported in that table, and D and trimming were inferred from the DNA itself. The sample table records about 250,000 clones; about 83% of these occur just once. The ten most abundant clones make up under 4.5% of the sample.

The chain is made from TRBV5-4 and TRBJ2-7; 11 central bases correspond to TRBD1. Sequencing was performed on peripheral blood. This TCR derives from a man aged 45-65 years with acute or convalescent COVID-19. The bases are TGTGCCAGCAGCTTGGCTGGGACAGGGGGATACGAGCAGTACTTC. Its product reads: CASSLAGTGGYEQYF.